This TCR beta chain derives from a study of CD8+ T cells in alopecia areata. Study details: Treated patients received severity scores based on the percentage of scalp area affected.

Extraction of RNA preceded its reverse transcription into cDNA, which served as the sequencing template. Clones were sequenced by immunoSEQ multiplex PCR, and TCRdb holds only the in-frame ones, with some missing. The sample has roughly 280,000 clones, 60% seen once. Documented treatment: oral pan-JAK inhibitor, 5-10 mg twice daily. Samples from alopecia areata patients were lesional scalp punch biopsies and peripheral blood. The specimen was CD4+ T cells sorted from blood, collected between weeks 51 and 54, from a patient treated with tofacitinib. This clonotype originated in a human donor with alopecia areata.

The CDR3 region has the DNA TGTGCCAGCAGCTTCACGAATTACAATGAGCAGTTCTTC. The encoded protein is CASSFTNYNEQFF. This chain links TRBV5-6 with TRBJ2-1; D gene unclear. Trimming cost V 2 bases and J 4 bases, with 7 bases left between them. CDR1 SGHDT and CDR2 YYEEEE come from the germline V gene. The CDR3 length is 13 residues.